The source of this T cell receptor beta chain is a study of CD8 T cells in ankylosing spondylitis. Whole-study results and caveats: Earlier work had already found some motif variants in reactive arthritis synovial fluid and blood. In ankylosing spondylitis patients, matched synovial fluid reportedly showed significant enrichment of disease-linked clones.

With regard to this clonotype: Its matching antigen is unknown.

Libraries for TCR beta were made by quantitative 5'-RACE with molecular barcodes. Via MiXCR, TCRdb re-called the 5' RACE reads, giving one row per CDR3 protein. The sample comprises about 340,000 distinct CDR3 sequences, around 20% of which are singletons, and around 13% rests with the top ten. The germline V gene encodes CDR1 SNHLY and CDR2 FYNNEI. Trimming took 6 bases from V and 4 from J, leaving 13 bases between them. The CDR3 sequence is 13 residues long. The chain joins TRBV2 to TRBJ2-7; D might be TRBD2 (5 bases). Material for sequencing was blood, either unsorted or a sorted T cell fraction (not recorded which). The sequence came from a male donor with ankylosing spondylitis or in good health (not recorded which). CDR3 nucleotide sequence: TGTGCCAGCAGGGGGAGAACCAGGTACGAGCAGTACTTC. This translates into CASRGRTRYEQYF.